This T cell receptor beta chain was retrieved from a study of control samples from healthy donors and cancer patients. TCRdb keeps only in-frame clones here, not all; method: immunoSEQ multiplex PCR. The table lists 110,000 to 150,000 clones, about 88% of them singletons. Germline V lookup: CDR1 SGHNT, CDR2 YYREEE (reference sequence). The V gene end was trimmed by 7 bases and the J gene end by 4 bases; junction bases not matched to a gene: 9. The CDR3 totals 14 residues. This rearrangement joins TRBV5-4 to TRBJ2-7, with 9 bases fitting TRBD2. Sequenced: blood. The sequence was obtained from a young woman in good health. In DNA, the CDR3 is TGTGCCAGCCGCCCCACGCGGGAGGGTTACGAGCAGTACTTC. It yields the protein CASRPTREGYEQYF.